Following are 7 T cell receptor beta chains from one sample sequenced in a study of CD8+CD57+ T cells in acquired aplastic anemia. All sequencing subjects had displayed CD8+CD57+ cell expansion on flow cytometry. Both TCR beta VDJ combination and CDR3 sequence profiling were carried out. Genomic DNA was the template for this profiling. TCRdb processed the reads anew with MiXCR; each CDR3 protein has one entry. Among around 130,000 distinct CDR3 sequences listed, under 60% were seen once. Material for sequencing was sorted CD4+, CD8+, or CD8+CD57+ T cells (not recorded which) from PBMCs. The receptors were gathered from a human donor with aplastic anemia.

This clonotype was seen only a few times. This chain uses TRBV14 with TRBJ2-7, with a possible D match to TRBD2 (5 bases). Looked up from germline, CDR1 is SGHDN and CDR2 is FVKESK. The CDR3 length is 12 residues. The V gene lost 3 bases and the J gene lost 6 bases, with 9 bases spanning the gap. CDR3 residues: CASSQRAFEQYF. CDR3 coding DNA: TGTGCCAGCAGCCAGAGGGCATTCGAGCAGTACTTC.

The chain joins TRBV7-8 to TRBJ2-7; 8 bases match TRBD1. The germline gives CDR1 SGHVS, CDR2 FQNEAQ. J lost 3 bases, V lost 5 bases, and 9 bases had no gene match. This CDR3 is built from 15 residues. The CDR3 loop reads CASSTTGTGGYEQYF. The CDR3 DNA is TGTGCCAGCAGCACGACCGGGACAGGTGGCTACGAGCAGTACTTC.

This chain uses TRBV2 with TRBJ2-1, with TRBD2 matching over 7 bases. V trimming: 11 bases; J trimming: 8 bases; junction bases outside the gene matches: 9. CDR3 length: 12 residues. Germline V gives CDR1 SNHLY, CDR2 FYNNEI. The CDR3 bases are TGTGCCGGCTCGCGGGAGAGCTATGAGCAGTTCTTC. Its protein product is CAGSRESYEQFF.

This clonotype was seen once. A much larger clone is a single base away; this may be a read error. The chain recombines TRBV6-5 with TRBJ2-5; 8 positions agree with TRBD2. The germline V gene has CDR1 MNHEY and CDR2 SVGAGI. The CDR3 consists of 15 residues. CDR3 DNA: TGTGCCAGCAGTTACTCTAGCGGGAACCAAGAGACCCATTACTTC. Translation gives CASSYSSGNQETHYF.

The chain recombines TRBV11-2 with TRBJ2-1; 9 bases are a match to TRBD2. The V and J ends lost 5 bases and 5 bases, in that order; junction bases with no gene match: 10. The length of the CDR3 is 16 residues. The germline CDR1 and CDR2 sequences are SGHAT and FQNNGV. CDR3 amino acids: CASSTILAGYNNEQFF. CDR3 DNA sequence: TGTGCCAGCAGCACAATTCTAGCGGGGTATAACAATGAGCAGTTCTTC.

The J gene is TRBJ2-1, the V gene TRBV10-3; TRBD2 might be the D (7 bases). Trimming pared 4 bases from V and 1 base from J, leaving 17 bases between. This CDR3 comprises 17 residues. Germline V gene sequence: CDR1 ENHRY, CDR2 SYGVKD. The CDR3 region is CAISGGLGRESYNEQFF. CDR3 bases: TGTGCCATCAGTGGGGGGCTAGGGCGGGAGTCCTACAATGAGCAGTTCTTC.

This clonotype was observed a few times. CDR3 in DNA: TGCGCCAGCAGCCCCAAGGACAGGGGGACTTTTAACACTGAAGCTTTCTTT. Encoded protein: CASSPKDRGTFNTEAFF. The chain recombines TRBV5-1 with TRBJ1-1; 10 bases are a match to TRBD1. Germline CDR1 is SGHRS and CDR2 is YFSETQ. CDR3 length: 17 amino acids. The junction had 11 bases not matched to a gene; V was cut back by 4 bases and J by 2 bases.